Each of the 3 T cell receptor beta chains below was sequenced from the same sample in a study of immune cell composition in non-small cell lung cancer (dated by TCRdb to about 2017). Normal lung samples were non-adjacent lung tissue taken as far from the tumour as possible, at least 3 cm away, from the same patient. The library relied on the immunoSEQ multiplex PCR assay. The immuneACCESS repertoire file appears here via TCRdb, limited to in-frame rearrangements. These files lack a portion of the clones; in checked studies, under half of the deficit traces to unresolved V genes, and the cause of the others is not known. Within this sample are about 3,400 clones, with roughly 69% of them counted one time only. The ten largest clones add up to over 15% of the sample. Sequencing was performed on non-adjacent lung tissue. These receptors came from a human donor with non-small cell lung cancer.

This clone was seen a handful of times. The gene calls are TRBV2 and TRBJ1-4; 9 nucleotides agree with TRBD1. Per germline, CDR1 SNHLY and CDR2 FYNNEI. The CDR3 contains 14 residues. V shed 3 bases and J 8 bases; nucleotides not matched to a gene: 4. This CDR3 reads CASSDDRGTEKLFF. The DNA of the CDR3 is TGTGCCAGCAGTGACGACAGGGGGACGGAAAAACTGTTTTTT.

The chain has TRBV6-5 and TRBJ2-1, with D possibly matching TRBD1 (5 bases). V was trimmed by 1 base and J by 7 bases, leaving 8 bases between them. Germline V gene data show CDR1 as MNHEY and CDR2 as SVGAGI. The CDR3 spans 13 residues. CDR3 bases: TGTGCCAGCAGTTACTTGGGGCAGAATGAGCAGTTCTTC. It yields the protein CASSYLGQNEQFF.

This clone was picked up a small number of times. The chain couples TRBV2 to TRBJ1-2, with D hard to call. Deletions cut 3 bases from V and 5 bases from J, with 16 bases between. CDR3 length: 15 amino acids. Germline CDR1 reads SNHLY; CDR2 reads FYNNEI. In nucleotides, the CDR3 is TGTGCCAGCAGTGATAGAGGAGGAAGGAGTTATGGCTACACCTTC. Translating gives CASSDRGGRSYGYTF.